The 30 T cell receptor beta chains given below trace back to one sample, sequenced in a study of early stage breast cancer tumors. Assay: immunoSEQ multiplex PCR; the TCRdb copy retains only in-frame clones and omits some. The sample includes 5,500 to 7,000 clones, around two thirds seen only once; the top ten take approximately 12%. The sample was normal breast tissue next to the tumor. Source of these receptors: a person in their fifties with breast cancer.

This clone was observed a handful of times. The chain has TRBV7-3 and TRBJ2-1; 9 bases agree with TRBD1. This CDR3 has 16 residues. Trimming cost V 1 base and J 4 bases; bases outside gene matches: 5. The germline CDR1 and CDR2 sequences are SGHTA and FQGTGA. The CDR3, as DNA: TGTGCCAGCAGCTTAAAAGGGACAGGGATTTACAATGAGCAGTTCTTC. This codes for CASSLKGTGIYNEQFF.

This clone has just one count. The chain couples TRBV20-1 to TRBJ2-7; D not certain. Germline V gene sequence: CDR1 DFQATT, CDR2 SNEGSKA (reference sequence). V lost 4 bases and J 3 bases, leaving 7 bases between the germline ends. CDR3 length: 11 residues. This chain's CDR3 is CSAIPLYEQYF. The CDR3 DNA reads as TGCAGTGCTATACCCCTCTACGAGCAGTACTTC.

This clone has a handful of counts. The rearrangement joins TRBV2 to TRBJ1-2; a possible D gene is TRBD1 (6 bases). The CDR3 has 16 residues. V lost 0 bases and J 3 bases, leaving 14 bases between the germline ends. Germline-derived CDR1 and CDR2 are SNHLY and FYNNEI. This CDR3 reads CASSEAIRGRDYGYTF. The CDR3 DNA sequence: TGTGCCAGCAGTGAAGCCATCCGGGGGCGAGACTATGGCTACACCTTC.

The chain has TRBV29-1 and TRBJ2-6; D gene unclear. Per germline, CDR1 SQVTM and CDR2 ANQGSEA. Trimming took 4 bases from V and 2 from J, leaving 3 bases between them. The CDR3 contains 12 residues. Here the CDR3 DNA reads TGCAGCGTTGCTGCTGGGGCCAACGTCCTGACTTTC. Translation: CSVAAGANVLTF. Full variable domain (missing parts from reference TRBV29-1 and TRBJ2-6): SAVISQKPSRDICQRGTSLTIQCQVDSQVTMMFWYRQQPGQSLTLIATANQGSEATYESGFVIDKFPISRPNLTFSTLTVSNMSPEDSSIYLCSVAAGANVLTFGAGSRLTVL.

The gene calls are TRBV11-2 and TRBJ1-2; TRBD1 agrees at 7 bases. The V and J ends lost 0 bases and 7 bases, in that order; junction bases with no gene match: 8. Germline V CDR1 and CDR2: SGHAT, FQNNGV. The CDR3 totals 15 residues. CDR3 sequence (DNA): TGTGCCAGCAGCTTAGAATGGACAGGTGGTCTTGGCTACACCTTC. It specifies CASSLEWTGGLGYTF.

CDR3 in amino acids: CASSPNSGTIYF. Here the CDR3 DNA reads TGTGCCAGTAGTCCAAACTCCGGCACCATATATTTT. This chain links TRBV19 with TRBJ1-3; D not resolved. The V end lost 5 bases, the J end lost 9 bases, and 11 bases lay between the germline ends. CDR1 LNHDA and CDR2 SQIVND come from the germline V gene (reference sequence). This CDR3 has 12 amino acids.

This clone is medium-sized by share. In DNA form, the CDR3 reads TGTGCCCCCCTGGCGGGGGGTAATCAGCCCCAGCATTTT. Its protein product is CAPLAGGNQPQHF. This chain links TRBV21-1 with TRBJ1-5. TRBV21-1 is a pseudogene segment. The length of the CDR3 is 13 residues.

The chain joins TRBV4-1 to TRBJ2-1; D not resolved. CDR1 MGHRA and CDR2 YSYEKL come from the germline V gene. CDR3 length: 16 residues. With 5 bases removed from V and 4 bases from J, the gap between germline ends came to 18 bases. The CDR3 is CASSTPGAYAYNEQFF. CDR3 bases: TGCGCCAGCAGCACCCCCGGAGCGTATGCTTACAATGAGCAGTTCTTC.

The chain employs TRBV18 and TRBJ2-2; D not certain. Deletions cut 3 bases from V and 10 bases from J, with 9 bases between. This CDR3 region has 12 residues. Germline assignment: CDR1 KGHSH and CDR2 LQKENI. CDR3 loop: CASSPLKEELFF. CDR3 bases: TGTGCCAGCTCACCTCTAAAGGAGGAGCTGTTTTTT.

The J gene is TRBJ1-1, the V gene TRBV30, with D hard to call. CDR1 is GTSNPN, CDR2 SVGIG, per germline (reference sequence). Trimming shortened V by 4 bases and J by 5 bases, and 11 bases separated the two germline ends. This CDR3 spans 12 amino acids. Here the CDR3 reads CAWKNRWTEAFF. The DNA of the CDR3 is TGTGCCTGGAAAAATAGATGGACTGAAGCTTTCTTT.

The genes are TRBV7-2 and TRBJ2-1; 12 bases match TRBD2. CDR1 and CDR2 from the germline V gene are SGHTA and FQGNSA. The CDR3 contains 16 residues. Trimming at V came to 5 bases and at J to 7 bases, leaving 9 bases not matched to a gene. The CDR3 DNA is TGTGCCAGCAGCCCGCCCCGACTAGCGGGAGTTAATGAGCAGTTCTTC. This translates into CASSPPRLAGVNEQFF. The full variable domain, completed using reference TRBV7-2 and TRBJ2-1, is GAGVSQSPSNKVTEKGKDVELRCDPISGHTALYWYRQSLGQGLEFLIYFQGNSAPDKSGLPSDRFSAERTGGSVSTLTIQRTQQEDSAVYLCASSPPRLAGVNEQFFGPGTRLTVL.

This chain joins TRBV7-2 and TRBJ2-3; weak D call: TRBD1 (7 bases). The V gene's germline CDR1 is SGHTA and CDR2 FQGNSA. The CDR3 consists of 15 residues. The V and J ends lost 3 bases and 4 bases respectively, with 14 bases between them. The DNA for the CDR3 is TGTGCCAGCAGCTTTGGAGGGGGCAACGCAGATACGCAGTATTTT. This encodes CASSFGGGNADTQYF.

V gene TRBV5-6 combines with J gene TRBJ2-2; no clear D gene. CDR3 length: 13 amino acids. The V end was cut by 1 base, the J end by 1 base, with 2 bases between. Looked up from germline, CDR1 is SGHDT and CDR2 is YYEEEE. The CDR3 region is CASSLQNTGELFF. CDR3 nucleotide sequence: TGTGCCAGCAGCTTGCAGAACACCGGGGAGCTGTTTTTT.

In this sample, this clone turned up once. The V call is TRBV19, the J call TRBJ1-3, with a weak D call TRBD1 (5 bases). The germline gives CDR1 LNHDA, CDR2 SQIVND (reference sequence). The CDR3 length is 16 residues. Trimming took 7 bases from V and 3 from J, leaving 19 bases between them. The CDR3 spells CASTQSRQGSGNTIYF. The CDR3 DNA reads as TGTGCCAGTACCCAGAGCCGCCAGGGTAGTGGAAACACCATATATTTT.

This sequence joins TRBV7-9 and TRBJ1-5; 7 positions match TRBD1. The J segment lost 11 bases and the V segment lost 4 bases, leaving 8 bases of the junction unmatched. The V gene's germline CDR1 is SEHNR and CDR2 FQNEAQ (reference sequence). This CDR3 has 13 residues. In DNA, the CDR3 is TGTGCCAGCAGCTCGGGACAGTCGAGAGCCCAGCATTTT. This gives the protein CASSSGQSRAQHF.

The chain combines TRBV19 with TRBJ2-7; 9 nucleotides line up with TRBD2. CDR1 LNHDA and CDR2 SQIVND come from the germline V gene (reference sequence). The CDR3 runs to 16 residues. Trimming removed 3 bases from V and 5 bases from J; junction bases left unmatched: 11. In DNA, the CDR3 is TGTGCCAGTAGTATGACCCCCATGAGCGGGAGGAACGAGCAGTACTTC. Translating gives CASSMTPMSGRNEQYF.

In its sample, this clone was seen once. The chain carries TRBV9 and TRBJ1-5; no definite D call. The germline V and J ends were trimmed by 4 bases and 1 base, with 9 bases remaining between them. This CDR3 comprises 14 residues. CDR1 is SGDLS and CDR2 is YYNGEE in the germline V gene. CDR3 nucleotides: TGTGCCAGCAGCAAAGCCCCCAGCAATCAGCCCCAGCATTTT. Translated: CASSKAPSNQPQHF.

This clone is termed medium-sized. DNA of the CDR3: TGCGCCAGCAGCAAAACGGGACAGGGTTACGAGCAGTACTTC. This encodes CASSKTGQGYEQYF. This rearrangement joins TRBV5-1 to TRBJ2-7; 9 bases align to TRBD1. Germline V gives CDR1 SGHRS, CDR2 YFSETQ. Germline trimming cut 4 bases from V and 4 bases from J; bases unmatched to any gene: 6. This CDR3 comprises 14 residues.

This clone was detected only a few times. The chain combines TRBV7-2 with TRBJ2-7, with 10 bases lining up with TRBD1. In germline, CDR1 is SGHTA, CDR2 FQGNSA. Trimming cost V 4 bases and J 3 bases; bases outside gene matches: 3. The CDR3 consists of 14 residues. CDR3 amino acids: CASSSRTGGYEQYF. The CDR3 nucleotides are TGTGCCAGCAGCTCCCGGACAGGGGGCTACGAGCAGTACTTC.

CDR3 bases: TGTGCCAGCAGCCTTATGGGGACAGGGAACACCGGGGAGCTGTTTTTT. Protein sequence: CASSLMGTGNTGELFF. The V call is TRBV5-6, the J call TRBJ2-2, with 8 bases identical to TRBD1. The ends lost 4 bases at V and 1 base at J; junction bases unmatched: 6. The germline V gene has CDR1 SGHDT and CDR2 YYEEEE. This CDR3 contains 16 residues.

The chain uses TRBV19 and TRBJ2-1; the match to TRBD2 covers 9 bases. Germline-derived CDR1 and CDR2 are LNHDA and SQIVND (reference sequence). Trimming at V came to 10 bases and at J to 4 bases, leaving 8 bases not matched to a gene. The CDR3 consists of 14 residues. This CDR3 reads CATSTSGTYNEQFF. In DNA form, the CDR3 reads TGTGCCACCTCGACTAGCGGAACTTACAATGAGCAGTTCTTC. Combining the CDR3 with reference TRBV19 and TRBJ2-1 gives the whole variable domain DGGITQSPKYLFRKEGQNVTLSCEQNLNHDAMYWYRQDPGQGLRLIYYSQIVNDFQKGDIAEGYSVSREKKESFPLTVTSAQKNPTAFYLCATSTSGTYNEQFFGPGTRLTVL.

This chain links TRBV7-2 with TRBJ2-5; a possible D gene is TRBD1 (5 bases). V gave up 5 bases and J gave up 5 bases, with 15 bases separating them. There are 14 residues in the CDR3. CDR1 and CDR2 from the germline V gene are SGHTA and FQGNSA. DNA for the CDR3: TGTGCCAGCAGCCCGCCGCAGGGCAGGGAGACCCAGTACTTC. Its protein is CASSPPQGRETQYF.

J is TRBJ2-1 and V is TRBV6-1; D is perhaps TRBD1 or TRBD2 (5 bases each). Per germline, CDR1 MNHNS and CDR2 SASEGT. The V end lost 7 bases, the J end lost 3 bases, and 16 bases lay between the germline ends. The CDR3 extends over 15 amino acids. The CDR3 loop is CASTIGAGNYNEQFF. The CDR3 DNA is TGTGCCAGCACTATCGGGGCTGGTAACTACAATGAGCAGTTCTTC.

This chain uses TRBV5-6 with TRBJ1-1; D not resolved. CDR3 length: 15 amino acids. CDR1 is SGHDT, CDR2 YYEEEE, per germline. With 0 bases removed from V and 3 bases from J, the gap between germline ends came to 12 bases. The CDR3 nucleotides are TGTGCCAGCAGCTTGGATCCGGGTTCCGACACTGAAGCTTTCTTT. This encodes CASSLDPGSDTEAFF.

The gene calls are TRBV6-1 and TRBJ1-1, with unresolved D. CDR1 and CDR2 (germline): MNHNS, SASEGT. The CDR3 runs 13 residues. With 6 bases removed from V and 1 base from J, the gap between germline ends came to 9 bases. The CDR3 is CASRSKGNTEAFF. The CDR3 DNA is TGTGCCAGCAGGTCCAAGGGGAACACTGAAGCTTTCTTT.

The chain uses TRBV7-2 and TRBJ2-1; TRBD2 matches at 15 bases. Trimming took 1 base from V and 10 from J; bases not matched to a gene: 5. Germline CDR1 reads SGHTA; CDR2 reads FQGNSA. The CDR3 is made up of 16 amino acids. CDR3 DNA: TGTGCCAGCAGCTTAGTGGGGGGACTAGCGGGAGGAGAGCAGTTCTTC. Encoded protein: CASSLVGGLAGGEQFF.

This chain joins TRBV19 and TRBJ1-1, with D maybe TRBD1 (6 bases). Trimming left V 4 bases short and J 1 base short, with 13 bases between. CDR1 and CDR2 (germline): LNHDA, SQIVND (reference sequence). The CDR3 contains 15 residues. The DNA for the CDR3 is TGTGCCAGTAGTACCCGGGGGGGGCGGAACACTGAAGCTTTCTTT. Translation: CASSTRGGRNTEAFF.

There are a few counts of this clone. The rearrangement joins TRBV5-1 to TRBJ2-7; TRBD1 matches at 10 bases. There are 15 residues in the CDR3. V shed 0 bases and J 4 bases; nucleotides not matched to a gene: 4. CDR1 and CDR2 (germline): SGHRS, YFSETQ. CDR3 residues: CASSLAPGQGYEQYF. In nucleotides, the CDR3 is TGCGCCAGCAGCTTGGCGCCGGGACAGGGGTACGAGCAGTACTTC.

The chain has TRBV5-1 and TRBJ2-7, with 13 nucleotides matching TRBD2. V lost 0 bases and J lost 4; bases outside the gene matches: 1. In germline, CDR1 is SGHRS, CDR2 YFSETQ. There are 15 residues in the CDR3. Here the CDR3 reads CASSLGLAGGYEQYF. CDR3 bases: TGCGCCAGCAGCTTGGGACTAGCGGGAGGATACGAGCAGTACTTC.

The CDR3 DNA sequence: TGTGCCTGGAGTCGGGCTGCTGGAAACACCATATATTTT. As protein: CAWSRAAGNTIYF. The V gene is TRBV30, the J gene TRBJ1-3; D is unclear. The CDR3 extends over 13 amino acids. Germline CDR1 is GTSNPN and CDR2 is SVGIG (reference sequence). Trimming left V 2 bases short and J 2 bases short, with 7 bases between.